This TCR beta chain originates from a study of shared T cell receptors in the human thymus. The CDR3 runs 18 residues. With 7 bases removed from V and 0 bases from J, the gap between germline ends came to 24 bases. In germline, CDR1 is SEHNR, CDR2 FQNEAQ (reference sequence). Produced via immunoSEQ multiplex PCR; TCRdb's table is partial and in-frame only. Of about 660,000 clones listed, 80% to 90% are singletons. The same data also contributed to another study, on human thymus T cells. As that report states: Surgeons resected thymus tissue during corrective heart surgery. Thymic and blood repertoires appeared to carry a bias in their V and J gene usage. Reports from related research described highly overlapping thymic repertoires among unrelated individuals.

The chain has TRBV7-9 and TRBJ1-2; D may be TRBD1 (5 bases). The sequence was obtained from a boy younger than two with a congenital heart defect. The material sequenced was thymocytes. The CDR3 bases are TGTGCCAGCACACAGGCGCCAGACTGGACTATATCTAACTATGGCTACACCTTC. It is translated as CASTQAPDWTISNYGYTF.